Shown below are 26 T cell receptor beta chains from a single sample sequenced in a study of response to subunit inactivated influenza vaccine. Via MiXCR, TCRdb re-called the RT-PCR reads, giving one row per CDR3 protein. The sample lists approximately 490,000 distinct CDR3 sequences, less than 7.5% occurring once. The sample was PBMCs from blood, taken less than 30 months after vaccination. These receptors all stem from a man in his fifties or sixties who received an inactivated influenza vaccine.

The table lists this clonotype with a few counts. The chain joins TRBV6-1 to TRBJ1-2; tentative D call: TRBD1 (5 bases). The CDR3 runs to 14 residues. Trimming stripped 10 bases from V and 5 bases from J, with 20 bases between. CDR1 and CDR2 from the germline V gene are MNHNS and SASEGT. The CDR3 region has the DNA TGTGCCATAGCCCGGGACGCCGGCGGGTATGGCTACACCTTC. Protein sequence: CAIARDAGGYGYTF.

This clonotype appeared a few times. This chain connects TRBV28 to TRBJ1-6; TRBD1 matches 7 bases. This CDR3 region has 14 residues. Germline assignment: CDR1 MDHEN and CDR2 SYDVKM. V trimming: 7 bases; J trimming: 9 bases; junction bases outside the gene matches: 9. CDR3 DNA sequence: TGTGCCAGCACCCTAGACAGGGAATTTTCACCCCTCCACTTT. Amino acids: CASTLDREFSPLHF.

Only a few counts were recorded for this clonotype. V is TRBV6-5 and J is TRBJ2-1, with 9 bases matching TRBD2. Germline CDR1 and CDR2: MNHEY and SVGAGI. The V gene end was trimmed by 2 bases and the J gene end by 4 bases; junction bases not matched to a gene: 3. The CDR3 loop spans 15 amino acids. The CDR3 DNA reads TGTGCCAGCAGTTACGGGCTAGCGGGGTACAATGAGCAGTTCTTC. Its protein product is CASSYGLAGYNEQFF.

This clonotype was detected only a few times. CDR3 nucleotides: TGCGCCAGCAGCCAAGATGAGGCAGGGAGTTACAATGAGCAGTTCTTC. It codes for CASSQDEAGSYNEQFF. This rearrangement joins TRBV4-1 to TRBJ2-1; the D call may be TRBD1 or TRBD2 (5 bases each). V lost 0 bases and J lost 4, with 13 bases in between. The CDR3 totals 16 residues. Germline V gene data show CDR1 as MGHRA and CDR2 as YSYEKL.

This clonotype was recorded a few times. The chain joins TRBV4-2 to TRBJ2-6; maybe TRBD1 (5 bases). The germline V and J ends were trimmed by 1 base and 0 bases, with 13 bases remaining between them. This CDR3 is built from 18 residues. Germline assignment: CDR1 LGHNA and CDR2 YNFKEQ. CDR3 in DNA: TGTGCCAGCAGCCAAGTTTCACAGGCCAGCTCTGGGGCCAACGTCCTGACTTTC. This sequence encodes CASSQVSQASSGANVLTF.

This clonotype was counted only a few times. This chain links TRBV21-1 with TRBJ2-6. TRBV21-1 is tagged as a pseudogene. CDR3 length equals 15 residues. CDR3 bases: TGTGCCAGCAGCAATTTAAGGTCTGGGGCCAACGTCCTGACTTTC. Its translation is CASSNLRSGANVLTF.

This clonotype was counted between two and nine times. The V gene is TRBV5-1, the J gene TRBJ2-7; 9 bases map to TRBD1. The CDR3 is 14 residues long. CDR1 and CDR2 from the germline V gene are SGHRS and YFSETQ. V lost 4 bases, J lost 5 bases, and 7 bases stayed unmatched. The CDR3 loop is CASSPGTGFDEQYF. CDR3 DNA: TGCGCCAGCAGCCCGGGGACAGGGTTCGACGAGCAGTACTTC.

This clonotype occurred a few times. V usage is TRBV7-2 and J usage is TRBJ1-6; D is unclear. V was cut by 5 bases and J by 7 bases, with 15 bases left in between. CDR1 is SGHTA, CDR2 FQGNSA, per germline. This CDR3 comprises 15 residues. The CDR3 here is CASSLGRTGNSPLHF. CDR3 nucleotide sequence: TGTGCCAGCAGCCTTGGACGTACTGGCAATTCACCCCTCCACTTT.

This clonotype has a count of ten or more. V and J are TRBV4-1 and TRBJ2-1; TRBD2 matches 8 bases. Germline V gene data show CDR1 as MGHRA and CDR2 as YSYEKL. Trimming cost V 1 base and J 0 bases; bases outside gene matches: 2. CDR3 size: 16 residues. This CDR3 is CASSQGGGISYNEQFF. In DNA form, the CDR3 reads TGCGCCAGCAGCCAAGGCGGGGGGATCTCCTACAATGAGCAGTTCTTC.

This clonotype was found many times. The chain combines TRBV24-1 with TRBJ2-3, with 9 bases fitting TRBD1. Germline V gives CDR1 KGHDR, CDR2 SFDVKD. After removal of 2 bases from V and 1 base from J, the junction contained 0 bases not matched to a gene. There are 15 residues in the CDR3. CDR3 DNA: TGTGCCACCAGTGATTGGACAGGGGGCACAGATACGCAGTATTTT. It specifies CATSDWTGGTDTQYF.

This clonotype was found many times. The CDR3 spells CASSSGQGGGYTF. CDR3 nucleotides: TGTGCCAGCAGTTCCGGACAGGGGGGAGGCTACACCTTC. The V and J genes are TRBV28 and TRBJ1-2, with 10 nucleotides matching TRBD1. The CDR3 covers 13 residues. The V gene end was trimmed by 4 bases and the J gene end by 8 bases; junction bases not matched to a gene: 4. Germline-derived CDR1 and CDR2 are MDHEN and SYDVKM.

This clonotype was seen only a few times. The genes are TRBV4-3 and TRBJ2-5, with TRBD2 as a possible D gene (5 bases). Germline CDR1 and CDR2: LGHNA and YSLEER. V shed 3 bases and J shed 5 bases, with 16 bases lying between them. The CDR3 loop spans 15 amino acids. The CDR3 reads CASSHGGAAGETQYF. The DNA of the CDR3 is TGCGCCAGCAGCCATGGAGGTGCCGCCGGGGAGACCCAGTACTTC.

V gene TRBV10-3 combines with J gene TRBJ1-3, with a tentative D call TRBD1 (5 bases). V dropped 10 bases and J dropped 3 bases, with 10 bases sitting between them. The CDR3 loop spans 12 amino acids. Germline CDR1 and CDR2: ENHRY and SYGVKD. CDR3 DNA: TGTGCCACGGGGACTGGTGGAAACACCATATATTTT. This sequence encodes CATGTGGNTIYF.

Many counts were recorded for this clonotype. This chain connects TRBV28 to TRBJ2-1; 9 nucleotides agree with TRBD1. Germline values: CDR1 MDHEN, CDR2 SYDVKM. V shed 7 bases, J shed 4 bases, and the junction held 8 bases outside the gene matches. The CDR3 has 15 residues. CDR3 in DNA: TGTGCCAGCACCCCCGGGGACAGGGAATACAATGAGCAGTTCTTC. Its protein product is CASTPGDREYNEQFF.

V gene TRBV5-1 combines with J gene TRBJ1-6; maybe TRBD1 (6 bases). V dropped 2 bases and J dropped 6 bases, with 15 bases sitting between them. The V gene's germline CDR1 is SGHRS and CDR2 YFSETQ. The CDR3 length is 16 residues. The CDR3 here is CASSFGVGGRNSPLHF. The CDR3 region has the DNA TGCGCCAGCAGCTTTGGTGTTGGGGGGCGTAATTCACCCCTCCACTTT.

This clonotype was counted only a few times. V gene TRBV12-3 or TRBV12-4 combines with J gene TRBJ2-5, with 14 bases that match TRBD2. The CDR3 runs 16 residues. V trimming: 4 bases; J trimming: 5 bases; junction bases outside the gene matches: 6. The DNA of the CDR3 is TGTGCCAGCAGTTCAACGGGACTAGCGGGAGTTGAGACCCAGTACTTC. Residues: CASSSTGLAGVETQYF.

This clonotype was recorded at least ten times. The chain employs TRBV29-1 and TRBJ1-2; perhaps TRBD1 as D (6 bases). This CDR3 region has 14 residues. Trimming took 6 bases from V and 4 from J, leaving 18 bases between them. Germline-derived CDR1 and CDR2 are SQVTM and ANQGSEA. CDR3 region: CSVAISGGRYGYTF. CDR3 coding DNA: TGCAGCGTAGCCATCTCGGGGGGCCGCTATGGCTACACCTTC.

This clonotype was found a few times. CDR3 nucleotides: TGCGCCAGCAGCCAAGATAGGAGTTTTCCTGAAGCTTTCTTT. Translation: CASSQDRSFPEAFF. J is TRBJ1-1 and V is TRBV4-3, with D uncertain. V was shortened by 0 bases and J by 6 bases, with 11 bases between the two germline ends. The CDR3 length is 14 residues. Germline-derived CDR1 and CDR2 are LGHNA and YSLEER.

This clonotype was observed a handful of times. The gene calls are TRBV7-2 and TRBJ2-1, with 7 bases fitting TRBD2. The CDR3 contains 13 residues. Germline lookup yields CDR1 SGHTA and CDR2 FQGNSA. V shed 5 bases and J 5 bases; nucleotides not matched to a gene: 3. CDR3 in DNA: TGTGCCAGCAGCCGGGGGGTAAACAATGAGCAGTTCTTC. Amino acids: CASSRGVNNEQFF.

This clonotype showed up just a few times. The rearrangement joins TRBV7-9 to TRBJ1-3; no reliable D call. This CDR3 spans 16 amino acids. Trimming removed 3 bases from V and 0 bases from J, with 12 bases in between. Germline V gene data show CDR1 as SEHNR and CDR2 as FQNEAQ (reference sequence). The CDR3 nucleotides are TGTGCCAGCAGCTTCCATCAGAGTATCTCTGGAAACACCATATATTTT. Its protein is CASSFHQSISGNTIYF.

The chain joins TRBV5-1 to TRBJ2-2; D might be TRBD2 (6 bases). V lost 0 bases, J lost 6 bases, and 9 bases lay in between. The CDR3 runs 14 residues. Germline lookup yields CDR1 SGHRS and CDR2 YFSETQ. CDR3 region: CASSLAWEAGELFF. In nucleotides, the CDR3 is TGCGCCAGCAGCTTGGCCTGGGAGGCCGGGGAGCTGTTTTTT.

This clonotype was counted ten times or more. V is TRBV20-1 and J is TRBJ1-6; D is ambiguous. The V gene lost 6 bases and the J gene lost 6 bases, with 18 bases spanning the gap. Looked up from germline, CDR1 is DFQATT and CDR2 is SNEGSKA (reference sequence). The CDR3 consists of 15 residues. The CDR3 sequence is CSARPGGGSNSPLHF. In nucleotides, the CDR3 is TGCAGTGCCAGACCCGGTGGAGGTAGTAATTCACCCCTCCACTTT.

This chain joins TRBV18 and TRBJ2-7, with 13 bases matching TRBD2. Per the germline V gene, CDR1 is KGHSH and CDR2 is LQKENI. There are 15 residues in the CDR3. V shed 2 bases and J 4 bases; nucleotides not matched to a gene: 2. The CDR3 protein is CASSPEGLAGYEQYF. The CDR3 DNA is TGTGCCAGCTCACCAGAGGGACTAGCGGGATACGAGCAGTACTTC.

This chain joins TRBV27 and TRBJ2-3; possible D gene TRBD1, 5 bases. There are 16 residues in the CDR3. V lost 2 bases, J lost 3 bases, and 15 bases lay in between. Germline CDR1 and CDR2: MNHEY and SMNVEV (reference sequence). The CDR3 here is CASSLGAVRTTDTQYF. DNA of the CDR3: TGTGCCAGCAGTTTAGGGGCAGTCCGCACGACAGATACGCAGTATTTT.

V and J are TRBV20-1 and TRBJ2-1; 8 bases align to TRBD2. Germline V gene data show CDR1 as DFQATT and CDR2 as SNEGSKA (reference sequence). This CDR3 has 17 amino acids. V gave up 3 bases and J gave up 0 bases; unmatched junction bases: 10. For the CDR3, the DNA is TGCAGTGCTAGGTTCCGCGGGGGGTCGTTCTCCTACAATGAGCAGTTCTTC. Protein sequence: CSARFRGGSFSYNEQFF.

This clonotype was detected many times. The V gene is TRBV12-3 or TRBV12-4, the J gene TRBJ1-5; unclear D gene. The CDR3 runs to 12 residues. V lost 5 bases and J 6 bases, leaving 8 bases between the germline ends. The CDR3 is CASSTMGQPQHF. The CDR3, as DNA: TGTGCCAGCAGTACGATGGGTCAGCCCCAGCATTTT.